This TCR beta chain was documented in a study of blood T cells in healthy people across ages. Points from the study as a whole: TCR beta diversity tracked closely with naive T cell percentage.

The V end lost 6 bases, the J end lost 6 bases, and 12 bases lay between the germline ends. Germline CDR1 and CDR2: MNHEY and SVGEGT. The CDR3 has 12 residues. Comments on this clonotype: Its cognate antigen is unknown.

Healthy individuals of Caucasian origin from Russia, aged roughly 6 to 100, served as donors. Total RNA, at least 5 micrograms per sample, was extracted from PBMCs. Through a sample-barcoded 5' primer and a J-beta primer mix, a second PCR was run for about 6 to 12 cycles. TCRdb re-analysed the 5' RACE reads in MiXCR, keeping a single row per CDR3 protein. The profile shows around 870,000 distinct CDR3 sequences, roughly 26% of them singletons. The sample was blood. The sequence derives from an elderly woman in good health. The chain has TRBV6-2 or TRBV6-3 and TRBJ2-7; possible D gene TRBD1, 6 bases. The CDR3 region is CASSPRTVEQYF. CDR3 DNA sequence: TGTGCCAGCAGCCCCCGGACAGTCGAGCAGTACTTC.